The 18 T cell receptor beta chains reported below all come from one sample, sequenced in a study of immune evolution from preneoplasia to lung adenocarcinoma. Only in-frame clones appear in the TCRdb table, and some are missing; sequencing was by immunoSEQ multiplex PCR. The profile shows approximately 5,000 clones, roughly 90% of them singletons. The material sequenced was FFPE invasive lung adenocarcinoma tissue. Receptor source: a person aged 50 to 59 with lung adenocarcinoma.

The V call is TRBV4-1, the J call TRBJ2-7; either TRBD1 or TRBD2 may supply D (5 bases each). CDR1 MGHRA and CDR2 YSYEKL come from the germline V gene. The CDR3 is 14 residues long. The V gene lost 0 bases and the J gene lost 7 bases, with 13 bases spanning the gap. CDR3 sequence: CASSQEGTWGEQYF. The CDR3 DNA is TGCGCCAGCAGCCAAGAGGGCACTTGGGGGGAGCAGTACTTC.

This chain connects TRBV28 to TRBJ2-1, with 9 bases matching TRBD2. This CDR3 contains 16 residues. V shed 8 bases, J shed 9 bases, and the junction held 17 bases outside the gene matches. CDR1 is MDHEN and CDR2 is SYDVKM in the germline V gene. The CDR3 region is CASPPIGGRAVGEQFF. The DNA of the CDR3 is TGTGCCAGCCCCCCAATTGGCGGGAGGGCGGTTGGTGAGCAGTTCTTC.

Turning to this clone: One end of the junction is discordant with germline, which a read error may explain. The genes are TRBV7-9 and TRBJ2-1; 11 bases match TRBD2. Germline V gene sequence: CDR1 SEHNR, CDR2 FQNEAQ (reference sequence). This CDR3 is built from 16 residues. The CDR3 loop is CASSLVTGLAANEQFF. CDR3 nucleotides: TGCGCCAGCAGCTTAGTGACGGGACTAGCGGCCAATGAGCAGTTCTTC.

The chain is built from TRBV4-1 and TRBJ2-7; D gene ambiguous. CDR1 and CDR2 from the germline V gene are MGHRA and YSYEKL. V was shortened by 1 base and J by 1 base, with 8 bases between the two germline ends. The CDR3 totals 14 residues. CDR3 DNA: TGCGCCAGCAGCCAAGGATCCTCTTCCTACGAGCAGTACTTC. This codes for CASSQGSSSYEQYF.

The chain recombines TRBV2 with TRBJ1-4; no clear D. CDR3 length: 14 residues. V was shortened by 3 bases and J by 4 bases, with 9 bases between the two germline ends. Germline V gives CDR1 SNHLY, CDR2 FYNNEI. The CDR3 coding sequence is TGTGCCAGCAGTGAGTGGGGAGGTAATGAAAAACTGTTTTTT. Translating it yields CASSEWGGNEKLFF.

CDR3 sequence: CASSVVLVPSSYNEQFF. CDR3 nucleotide sequence: TGTGCCAGCAGCGTAGTTCTAGTTCCAAGCTCCTACAATGAGCAGTTCTTC. The rearrangement joins TRBV9 to TRBJ2-1, with D hard to call. V was cut by 0 bases and J by 0 bases, with 13 bases left in between. The CDR3 has 17 amino acids. The germline CDR1 and CDR2 sequences are SGDLS and YYNGEE.

The chain couples TRBV6-6 to TRBJ1-4, with D possibly being TRBD1 (5 bases). V lost 6 bases, J lost 12 bases, and 20 bases lay in between. Looked up from germline, CDR1 is MNHNY and CDR2 is SVGAGI (reference sequence). The CDR3 runs to 14 residues. The DNA for the CDR3 is TGTGCCAGCAGGGGGGGAGGAGAAGCTATCCAACTGTTTTTT. Protein sequence: CASRGGGEAIQLFF.

CDR3 in amino acids: CASSQDLSQPQHF. CDR3 coding DNA: TGCGCCAGCAGCCAAGATCTAAGTCAGCCCCAGCATTTT. The V and J genes are TRBV4-3 and TRBJ1-5; D unclear. Germline V lookup: CDR1 LGHNA, CDR2 YSLEER. V was trimmed by 0 bases and J by 6 bases, leaving 6 bases between them. The CDR3 consists of 13 residues.

The rearrangement links TRBV10-1 to TRBJ2-7; D is unresolved. CDR1 and CDR2 (germline): WNHNN, SYGVQD (reference sequence). V lost 3 bases to trimming and J lost 6 bases, with 9 bases between them. This CDR3 has 12 residues. The CDR3 reads CASSDSFGEQYF. For the CDR3, the DNA is TGCGCCAGCAGTGACTCCTTCGGCGAGCAGTACTTC.

The chain is built from TRBV7-3 and TRBJ2-1, with D unresolved. The CDR3 contains 12 residues. The V end lost 3 bases, the J end lost 8 bases, and 8 bases lay between the germline ends. Germline V CDR1 and CDR2: SGHTA, FQGTGA. The CDR3 spells CASSFDGDEQFF. The CDR3 DNA follows: TGTGCCAGCAGCTTCGATGGGGATGAGCAGTTCTTC.

This clone was observed once. V usage is TRBV19 and J usage is TRBJ2-1, with D uncertain. Germline V gene lookup returns CDR1 LNHDA and CDR2 SQIVND (reference sequence). The CDR3 loop spans 15 amino acids. Between the trimmed V and J ends, which lost 7 bases and 6 bases, there was a span of 19 bases. CDR3: CASKVGVGVSNEQFF. CDR3 coding DNA: TGTGCCAGTAAAGTCGGAGTTGGAGTAAGCAATGAGCAGTTCTTC.

The chain links TRBV11-2 to TRBJ1-1, with 8 bases lining up with TRBD1. CDR1 SGHAT and CDR2 FQNNGV come from the germline V gene. V lost 1 base and J lost 7; bases outside the gene matches: 5. The CDR3 length is 14 residues. The CDR3 is CASSLGAGGFEAFF. In nucleotides, the CDR3 is TGTGCCAGCAGCTTAGGGGCAGGGGGCTTTGAAGCTTTCTTT.

The V call is TRBV29-1, the J call TRBJ1-1, with TRBD1 matching 7 bases. Trimming took 7 bases from V and 1 from J; bases not matched to a gene: 6. The CDR3 totals 13 residues. Germline V lookup: CDR1 SQVTM, CDR2 ANQGSEA. Written as DNA, the CDR3 is TGCAGCGCCGCCGGACAGGAGAACACTGAAGCTTTCTTT. Its translation: CSAAGQENTEAFF.

The gene calls are TRBV30 and TRBJ2-1, with TRBD2 identical over 8 bases. Unmatched junction bases numbered 9, after V lost 0 bases and J lost 5 bases. Per the germline V gene, CDR1 is GTSNPN and CDR2 is SVGIG (reference sequence). The CDR3 covers 16 residues. This CDR3 reads CAWSVPSLAAHNEQFF. The CDR3 region has the DNA TGTGCCTGGAGTGTACCCTCACTAGCGGCACACAATGAGCAGTTCTTC.

The table lists this clone with a few counts. The CDR3 loop is CASSFWGTRNTEAFF. The CDR3 DNA follows: TGTGCCAGCAGTTTCTGGGGGACGAGGAACACTGAAGCTTTCTTT. This chain joins TRBV28 and TRBJ1-1; tentatively, D is TRBD1 (5 bases). V lost 3 bases, J lost 1 base, and 12 bases lay in between. Germline V gene sequence: CDR1 MDHEN, CDR2 SYDVKM. The CDR3 is 15 amino acids.

This clone has only a few counts. The genes are TRBV30 and TRBJ2-7; TRBD2 agrees at 12 bases. Germline lookup yields CDR1 GTSNPN and CDR2 SVGIG (reference sequence). CDR3 length: 16 residues. The V and J ends lost 5 bases and 5 bases, in that order; junction bases with no gene match: 13. CDR3: CAWLGRPSGRADEQYF. CDR3 DNA sequence: TGTGCCTGGTTGGGGAGGCCTAGCGGGAGGGCCGACGAGCAGTACTTC. Full variable domain (rest looked up from reference TRBV30 and TRBJ2-7): SQTIHQWPATLVQPVGSPLSLECTVEGTSNPNLYWYRQAAGRGLQLLFYSVGIGQISSEVPQNLSASRPQDRQFILSSKKLLLSDSGFYLCAWLGRPSGRADEQYFGPGTRLTVT.

V and J are TRBV5-1 and TRBJ2-1; a possible D gene is TRBD2 (5 bases). Trimming cost V 7 bases and J 4 bases, with 15 bases left between them. The CDR3 sequence is 14 residues long. CDR1 and CDR2 from the germline V gene are SGHRS and YFSETQ. The chain's CDR3 is CASYRAGVYNEQFF. The CDR3 bases are TGCGCCAGCTATCGAGCCGGGGTTTACAATGAGCAGTTCTTC.

This rearrangement joins TRBV7-2 to TRBJ1-5; D is undetermined. Germline CDR1 and CDR2: SGHTA and FQGNSA. The CDR3 is made up of 13 amino acids. With 3 bases removed from V and 6 bases from J, the gap between germline ends came to 9 bases. The CDR3 nucleotides read TGTGCCAGCAGCTTGAATTCGATTCAGCCCCAGCATTTT. Protein: CASSLNSIQPQHF.